Each of the 24 T cell receptor beta chains below was sequenced from the same sample in a study of blood T cell repertoires in COVID-19. Using immunoSEQ multiplex PCR, the repertoire was profiled, and TCRdb retains in-frame clones only, with some absent. The sample contains 170,000 or so clones, approximately 90% of which appear only once. Sequenced input: peripheral blood. These receptors all stem from a woman between 18 and 30 years old who had recovered from COVID-19.

The gene calls are TRBV6-6 and TRBJ1-2; D is possibly TRBD1 (6 bases). Trimming cost V 8 bases and J 8 bases, with 15 bases left between them. CDR1 is MNHNY, CDR2 SVGAGI, per germline (reference sequence). The CDR3 extends over 12 amino acids. CDR3 DNA: TGTGCCAGCGAGCAGGGGAGACTGGGCTACACCTTC. Translating it yields CASEQGRLGYTF.

This clone is a singleton in its sample. The chain is built from TRBV7-4 and TRBJ1-2, with D unclear. CDR1 SGHVT and CDR2 SQSDAQ come from the germline V gene. V shed 7 bases and J shed 8 bases, with 11 bases lying between them. This CDR3 comprises 11 residues. CDR3 in DNA: TGTGCCAGCAACTCTGCGAGAGGCTACACCTTC. Its translation is CASNSARGYTF. The full variable domain, rest sourced from reference TRBV7-4 and TRBJ1-2, is GAGVSQSPRYKVAKRGRDVALRCDSISGHVTLYWYRQTLGQGSEVLTYSQSDAQRDKSGRPSGRFSAERPERSVSTLKIQRTEQGDSAVYLCASNSARGYTFGSGTRLTVV.

This clone is a singleton in its sample. The genes are TRBV6-5 and TRBJ2-1; 7 bases are a match to TRBD1. The length of the CDR3 is 12 residues. Trimming removed 5 bases from V and 15 bases from J; junction bases left unmatched: 10. The germline V gene encodes CDR1 MNHEY and CDR2 SVGAGI. CDR3 sequence: CASSMGQILRFF. The CDR3 DNA reads TGTGCCAGCAGTATGGGACAGATCTTAAGGTTCTTC.

This chain links TRBV5-1 with TRBJ2-5; TRBD1 might be the D (6 bases). The CDR3 length is 14 residues. V was cut by 0 bases and J by 6 bases, with 12 bases left in between. Per the germline V gene, CDR1 is SGHRS and CDR2 is YFSETQ. DNA of the CDR3: TGCGCCAGCAGCTTGGTACTCCAGGGGCAGACCCAGTACTTC. It is translated as CASSLVLQGQTQYF. The full variable domain, its missing parts supplied by reference TRBV5-1 and TRBJ2-5, is KAGVTQTPRYLIKTRGQQVTLSCSPISGHRSVSWYQQTPGQGLQFLFEYFSETQRNKGNFPGRFSGRQFSNSRSEMNVSTLELGDSALYLCASSLVLQGQTQYFGPGTRLLVL.

This sequence joins TRBV5-1 and TRBJ2-3; 10 bases match TRBD2. Germline CDR1 SGHRS, CDR2 YFSETQ. Unmatched junction bases numbered 6, after V lost 4 bases and J lost 4 bases. The CDR3 sequence is 15 residues long. DNA for the CDR3: TGCGCCAGCAGCGCAAGCGGGGGGGCATCAGATACGCAGTATTTT. Residues: CASSASGGASDTQYF.

This chain uses TRBV5-4 with TRBJ1-6; D is possibly TRBD1 (6 bases). This CDR3 is 16 amino acids long. V lost 0 bases and J lost 7, with 14 bases in between. Germline CDR1 reads SGHNT; CDR2 reads YYREEE (reference sequence). In DNA, the CDR3 is TGTGCCAGCAGCTTGGGCTCCGGGACACCCAATTCACCCCTCCACTTT. Its protein is CASSLGSGTPNSPLHF.

Only a few counts were recorded for this clone. Other DNA sequences in this sample translate to the same CDR3. V usage is TRBV5-1 and J usage is TRBJ2-1, with 11 nucleotides matching TRBD2. Germline loops: CDR1 SGHRS, CDR2 YFSETQ. The CDR3 is 15 amino acids. The junction had 2 bases not matched to a gene; V was cut back by 0 bases and J by 6 bases. The chain's CDR3 is CASSLELAGGNEQFF. CDR3 nucleotide sequence: TGCGCCAGCAGCTTGGAGCTAGCGGGGGGCAATGAGCAGTTCTTC. Supplemented by reference TRBV5-1 and TRBJ2-1, the full variable domain reads KAGVTQTPRYLIKTRGQQVTLSCSPISGHRSVSWYQQTPGQGLQFLFEYFSETQRNKGNFPGRFSGRQFSNSRSEMNVSTLELGDSALYLCASSLELAGGNEQFFGPGTRLTVL.

This clone has only a few counts. The chain carries TRBV7-3 and TRBJ2-1, with 8 bases that match TRBD2. V shed 4 bases, J shed 2 bases, and the junction held 7 bases outside the gene matches. Germline CDR1 SGHTA, CDR2 FQGTGA. This CDR3 has 16 amino acids. The CDR3 protein is CASSSEAGGPYNEQFF. CDR3 DNA sequence: TGTGCCAGCAGCTCCGAGGCGGGGGGTCCCTACAATGAGCAGTTCTTC.

V usage is TRBV4-3 and J usage is TRBJ2-3, with D possibly being TRBD2 (7 bases). Between the trimmed V and J ends, which lost 0 bases and 4 bases, there was a span of 26 bases. In germline, CDR1 is LGHNA, CDR2 YSLEER. The CDR3 totals 20 residues. The CDR3 spells CASSQDLTGGASYNSDTQYF. As DNA, the CDR3 is TGCGCCAGCAGCCAAGATTTAACGGGGGGCGCTTCATATAACTCAGATACGCAGTATTTT.

The rearrangement links TRBV7-9 to TRBJ1-6; a possible D gene is TRBD1 (6 bases). V was trimmed by 6 bases and J by 10 bases, leaving 19 bases between them. Germline V CDR1 and CDR2: SEHNR, FQNEAQ (reference sequence). The CDR3 is made up of 15 amino acids. The CDR3 loop reads CASRPPAGEVSPLHF. The CDR3 DNA follows: TGTGCCAGCAGACCCCCGGCAGGGGAAGTGTCACCCCTCCACTTT.

The rearrangement links TRBV5-5 to TRBJ2-2; D is unclear. Trimming removed 5 bases at V and 0 bases at J, with 5 bases between. Per the germline V gene, CDR1 is SGHKS and CDR2 is YYEKEE (reference sequence). The CDR3 has 13 residues. This CDR3 is CASRDSNTGELFF. The CDR3 bases are TGTGCCAGCAGAGACTCGAACACCGGGGAGCTGTTTTTT.

The rearrangement uses TRBV10-3 and TRBJ2-5; D uncertain. V was trimmed by 0 bases and J by 4 bases, leaving 12 bases between them. CDR3 length: 15 amino acids. Germline V gene lookup returns CDR1 ENHRY and CDR2 SYGVKD. CDR3 in DNA: TGTGCCATCAGTGAGTCGGTGAACTTCGGAGAGACCCAGTACTTC. Translated, it gives CAISESVNFGETQYF.

The rearrangement links TRBV5-1 to TRBJ2-7, with 7 bases lining up with TRBD2. The germline CDR1 and CDR2 sequences are SGHRS and YFSETQ. V lost 4 bases to trimming and J lost 2 bases; unmatched junction nucleotides: 12. The CDR3 has 16 amino acids. CDR3 DNA: TGCGCCAGCAGCAAACACCGGGACTACCGACCCTACGAGCAGTACTTC. As protein: CASSKHRDYRPYEQYF. The variable domain in full, with the rest retrieved from reference TRBV5-1 and TRBJ2-7, is KAGVTQTPRYLIKTRGQQVTLSCSPISGHRSVSWYQQTPGQGLQFLFEYFSETQRNKGNFPGRFSGRQFSNSRSEMNVSTLELGDSALYLCASSKHRDYRPYEQYFGPGTRLTVT.

The rearrangement uses TRBV7-2 and TRBJ2-2; 7 nucleotides match TRBD2. CDR1 is SGHTA and CDR2 is FQGNSA in the germline V gene. V dropped 7 bases and J dropped 3; count of bases not matched to a gene: 2. The CDR3 extends over 13 amino acids. The CDR3 nucleotides are TGTGCCAGCAAGCGGGACGACACCGGGGAGCTGTTTTTT. Translating it yields CASKRDDTGELFF.

The genes are TRBV6-5 and TRBJ1-5; possible D gene TRBD1, 5 bases. V was clipped by 4 bases and J by 0 bases, with 13 bases between them. The germline gives CDR1 MNHEY, CDR2 SVGAGI. This CDR3 has 16 residues. CDR3 in amino acids: CASSFQGLYSNQPQHF. CDR3 DNA: TGTGCCAGCAGTTTTCAGGGCCTTTATAGCAATCAGCCCCAGCATTTT.

The rearrangement uses TRBV4-2 and TRBJ2-7, with D possibly matching TRBD1 (5 bases). Germline assignment: CDR1 LGHNA and CDR2 YNFKEQ. V gave up 0 bases and J gave up 0 bases, with 15 bases separating them. The CDR3 is 17 residues long. DNA of the CDR3: TGTGCCAGCAGCCAAGAATTCTTGCAGGGTCCCTCCTACGAGCAGTACGTC. Protein product: CASSQEFLQGPSYEQYV.

V and J are TRBV9 and TRBJ2-1; D may be TRBD2 (6 bases). The germline V gene encodes CDR1 SGDLS and CDR2 YYNGEE. This CDR3 is built from 13 residues. V lost 7 bases and J lost 10, with 18 bases in between. The chain's CDR3 is CASAEKWGVEQFF. In DNA form, the CDR3 reads TGTGCCAGCGCGGAGAAGTGGGGGGTAGAGCAGTTCTTC.

This clone was detected a few times. V and J are TRBV3-1 (or the pseudogene TRBV3-2) and TRBJ1-6, with D tentatively TRBD1 (5 bases). The ends were cut back, 5 bases at V and 5 bases at J, with 16 bases in the middle. The CDR3 is 16 residues long. CDR1 is LGHDT, CDR2 YNNKEL, per germline (reference sequence). The CDR3 region is CASSLLGQVDNSPLHF. In nucleotides, the CDR3 is TGTGCCAGCAGCTTACTCGGACAAGTAGATAATTCACCCCTCCACTTT.

The chain employs TRBV14 and TRBJ2-1; TRBD2 aligns across 7 bases. Germline V gene lookup returns CDR1 SGHDN and CDR2 FVKESK. The CDR3 covers 15 residues. V dropped 2 bases and J dropped 6; count of bases not matched to a gene: 7. The CDR3 bases are TGTGCCAGCAGCCAACCGGGACTATGGGTCAATGAGCAGTTCTTC. Amino acid sequence: CASSQPGLWVNEQFF.

This clone came up once. The J gene is TRBJ2-7, the V gene TRBV10-2, with D possibly being TRBD2 (6 bases). The CDR3 has 12 amino acids. Germline V gives CDR1 WSHSY, CDR2 SAAADI. The ends were cut back, 8 bases at V and 5 bases at J, with 13 bases in the middle. The CDR3 sequence: CASGTGGNEQYV. CDR3 nucleotides: TGCGCCAGCGGTACCGGAGGGAACGAGCAGTACGTC.

This clone was seen only once. The chain links TRBV19 to TRBJ1-2; 7 bases match TRBD1. This CDR3 is 13 amino acids long. CDR1 and CDR2 from the germline V gene are LNHDA and SQIVND (reference sequence). J lost 8 bases, V lost 5 bases, and 8 bases had no gene match. DNA of the CDR3: TGTGCCAGTAGTCTCGACAGGGTCGGGGGCTACACCTTC. The encoded protein is CASSLDRVGGYTF.

The rearrangement links TRBV7-9 to TRBJ2-1; the match to TRBD1 covers 9 bases. The CDR3 has 19 residues. Germline V CDR1 and CDR2: SEHNR, FQNEAQ (reference sequence). The J segment lost 7 bases and the V segment lost 4 bases, leaving 20 bases of the junction unmatched. The CDR3 loop reads CASSSLGRVGDRARNEQFF. The CDR3 nucleotides are TGTGCCAGCAGCTCCCTAGGGAGGGTCGGGGACAGGGCGCGGAATGAGCAGTTCTTC.

The chain employs TRBV2 and TRBJ2-6, with 8 positions matching TRBD1. Trimming removed 6 bases from V and 3 bases from J; junction bases left unmatched: 13. The CDR3 is 18 amino acids. Germline assignment: CDR1 SNHLY and CDR2 FYNNEI. CDR3 sequence: CASRADRGYSSGANVLTF. CDR3 nucleotides: TGTGCCAGCAGGGCTGACAGGGGCTATTCTAGTGGGGCCAACGTCCTGACTTTC.

The chain is built from TRBV19 and TRBJ1-2, with D perhaps matching TRBD1 (5 bases). CDR1 is LNHDA and CDR2 is SQIVND in the germline V gene (reference sequence). The CDR3 consists of 13 residues. V shed 3 bases and J shed 5 bases, with 10 bases lying between them. CDR3 DNA: TGTGCCAGTAGTATGGATTCAGGGTATGGCTACACCTTC. This codes for CASSMDSGYGYTF.